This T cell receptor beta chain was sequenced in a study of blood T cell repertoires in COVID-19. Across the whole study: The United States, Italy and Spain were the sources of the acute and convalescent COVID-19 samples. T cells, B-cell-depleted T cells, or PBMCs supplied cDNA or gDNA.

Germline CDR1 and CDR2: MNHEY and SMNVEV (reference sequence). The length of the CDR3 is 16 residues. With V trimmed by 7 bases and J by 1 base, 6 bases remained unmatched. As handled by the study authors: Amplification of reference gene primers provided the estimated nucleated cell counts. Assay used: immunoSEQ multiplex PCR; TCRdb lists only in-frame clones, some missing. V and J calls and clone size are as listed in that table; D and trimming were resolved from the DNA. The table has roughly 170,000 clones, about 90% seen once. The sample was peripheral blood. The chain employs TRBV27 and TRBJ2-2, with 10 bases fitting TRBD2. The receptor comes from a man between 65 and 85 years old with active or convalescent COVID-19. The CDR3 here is CASTASGRVNTGELFF. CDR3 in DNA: TGTGCCAGCACGGCTAGCGGGAGAGTGAACACCGGGGAGCTGTTTTTT.